This is a list of T cell receptor beta chains from one sample in a study of cytomegalovirus exposure and HLA in healthy donors. The repertoire was sequenced with immunoSEQ multiplex PCR; TCRdb's copy has only in-frame clones and lacks some. The sample yields approximately 100,000 clones, 65% to 80% seen once. The material sequenced was PBMCs. The receptors derive from a female donor in good health and CMV-seronegative. The CDR3 runs from the conserved cysteine through the conserved F or W. Fields, in order: V gene, clone size, J gene, D gene, CDR3 DNA, CDR3 protein. The D gene is left open where the match is weak. Only part of the rows carry a size: once, few, many, or a class if the clone is expanded.

>TRBV11-2|NA|TRBJ2-1|TRBD2
TGTGCCAGCAGAGGACTAGCGGGATACAATGAGCAGTTCTTC
CASRGLAGYNEQFF
>TRBV2|NA|TRBJ2-5|NA
TGTGCCAGCAGTGAAGAGGGGCTCTTACAAGAGACCCAGTACTTC
CASSEEGLLQETQYF
>TRBV2|once|TRBJ1-6|NA
TGTGCCAGCAGTGAAGCCAGGGAAAATAATTCACCCCTCCACTTT
CASSEARENNSPLHF
>TRBV11-3|NA|TRBJ2-7|NA
TGTGCCAGCAGCTTAGGAGGGTCCTACGAGCAGTACTTC
CASSLGGSYEQYF
>TRBV7-6|once|TRBJ2-7|NA
TGTGCCAGCAGCCCACCCGGGAGCCTCTACGAGCAGTACTTC
CASSPPGSLYEQYF
>TRBV7-9|NA|TRBJ2-7|TRBD2
TGTGCCAGCAGCTCGGGGGGATGGGGATACGAGCAGTACTTC
CASSSGGWGYEQYF
>TRBV5-4|NA|TRBJ2-7|TRBD1
TGTGCCAGCAGCCCGGGGACAGGGGGGTTCTACGAGCAGTACTTC
CASSPGTGGFYEQYF
>TRBV5-1|NA|TRBJ2-5|TRBD1
TGCGCCAGCAGCTGGTTGGTGGCACAGGGGGAAGAGACCCAGTACTTC
CASSWLVAQGEETQYF
>TRBV19|once|TRBJ2-1|NA
TGTGCCAGTAGTATGGCCGAGCGGTCCTACAATGAGCAGTTCTTC
CASSMAERSYNEQFF
>TRBV19|NA|TRBJ1-5|NA
TGTGCCAGTACGGGGACTGCTGTCTGGGGCAATCAGCCCCAGCATTTT
CASTGTAVWGNQPQHF
>TRBV27|NA|TRBJ1-3|NA
TGTGCCAGCACCCCAAAGGCGGAAAACACCATATATTTT
CASTPKAENTIYF
>TRBV5-6|few|TRBJ2-7|NA
TGTGCCAGCCGTGAGGGAGACTACGAGCAGTACTTC
CASREGDYEQYF
>TRBV27|NA|TRBJ1-1|TRBD1
TGTGCCAGCAGTTTGAGGCGACAGGGGGGCACTGAAGCTTTCTTT
CASSLRRQGGTEAFF
>TRBV25-1|NA|TRBJ1-6|TRBD1
TGTGCCAGCGGGACAGCCACCGATTCACCCCTCCACTTT
CASGTATDSPLHF
>TRBV2|NA|TRBJ1-2|NA
TGTGCCAGCAGTGAAACAGGGTCGGGAAACTATGGCTACACCTTC
CASSETGSGNYGYTF
>TRBV5-6|NA|TRBJ1-2|NA
TGTGCCAGCAGCCAGGACACTAACTATGGCTACACCTTC
CASSQDTNYGYTF
>TRBV18|once|TRBJ1-1|NA
TGTGCCAGCTCGGGGCAACAGAACACTGAAGCTTTCTTT
CASSGQQNTEAFF
>TRBV19|NA|TRBJ2-7|NA
TGTGCCAGTAGCCGGACAGTGACCTACGAGCAGTACTTC
CASSRTVTYEQYF
>TRBV2|NA|TRBJ2-3|NA
TGTGCCAGCAGCCGGGACTCTACAAGCACAGATACGCAGTATTTT
CASSRDSTSTDTQYF
>TRBV4-2|NA|TRBJ2-7|TRBD2
TGTGCCAGCAGCTTACGCCCCGGGACTAGCGGGGGCCGGGTCTACGAGCAGTACTTC
CASSLRPGTSGGRVYEQYF
>TRBV6-1|few|TRBJ1-1|NA
TGTGCCAGCAGTGAACGGGAAGCTTTCTTT
CASSEREAFF
>TRBV5-4|NA|TRBJ1-1|NA
TGTGCCAGCAGCTTGAAGGGGGGGGGCCCTGAAGCTTTCTTT
CASSLKGGGPEAFF
>TRBV6-4|once|TRBJ2-1|NA
TGTGCCAGCAGCGCCGGCCAGGGCGATGAGCAGTTCTTC
CASSAGQGDEQFF
>TRBV5-6|NA|TRBJ2-1|NA
TGTGCCAGCAGCTTGGCACAACAGCGGATTCTCAATGAGCAGTTCTTC
CASSLAQQRILNEQFF
>TRBV7-2|NA|TRBJ2-7|TRBD1
TGTGCCAGCAGCTCTCCGGGACAGGGCTACGAGCAGTACTTC
CASSSPGQGYEQYF
>TRBV9|few|TRBJ2-7|TRBD2
TGTGCCAGCAGCGGTGGGGGGGGAAGGTCCTACGAGCAGTACTTC
CASSGGGGRSYEQYF
>TRBV2|NA|TRBJ2-5|NA
TGTGCCAGCAACCGGGAGCAAGAGACCCAGTACTTC
CASNREQETQYF
>TRBV7-3|NA|TRBJ2-3|TRBD2
TGTGCCAGCAGCTTATCCGGGTCTAGCGGGTACCCAGATACGCAGTATTTT
CASSLSGSSGYPDTQYF
>TRBV5-1|NA|TRBJ2-7|TRBD1
TGCGCCAGCAGCTGGGGACAGGGGTCCTACGAGCAGTACTTC
CASSWGQGSYEQYF
>TRBV11-3|NA|TRBJ2-1|TRBD2
TGTGCCAGCAGCTTTGGGGGGGGAGAAGGCAATGAGCAGTTCTTC
CASSFGGGEGNEQFF
>TRBV30|NA|TRBJ2-3|NA
TGTGCCTGGAGTGCCCGTACGCAGTATTTT
CAWSARTQYF
>TRBV7-2|NA|TRBJ1-2|TRBD1
TGTGCCAGCAGCTCCCGGACAGGGGGATTGAGCTATGGCTACACCTTC
CASSSRTGGLSYGYTF
>TRBV5-4|NA|TRBJ2-2|TRBD2
TGTGCCAGCAGCTCGGGACTAGTTACCACCGGGGAGCTGTTTTTT
CASSSGLVTTGELFF
>TRBV5-1|NA|TRBJ2-1|NA
TGCGCCAGCAGCATTGGACTACCAAACAATGAGCAGTTCTTC
CASSIGLPNNEQFF
>TRBV6-1|NA|TRBJ1-1|NA
TGTGCCACCACGGGACTCCCTGAAGCTTTCTTT
CATTGLPEAFF
>TRBV6-1|NA|TRBJ1-6|TRBD1
TGTGCCAGCAGTGAAATGGTCGGGACAGGGTATTCACCCCTCCACTTT
CASSEMVGTGYSPLHF
>TRBV14|NA|TRBJ1-1|NA
TGTGCCAGCAGCCAAGTAGGAGGGTACACTGAAGCTTTCTTT
CASSQVGGYTEAFF
>TRBV11-1|NA|TRBJ2-1|NA
TGTGCCAGCAGCTCCACGGTGCATGAGCAGTTCTTC
CASSSTVHEQFF
>TRBV20-1|NA|TRBJ1-2|TRBD1
TGCAGTTCGGACAGGGGGCATGGCTACACCTTC
CSSDRGHGYTF
>TRBV7-9|NA|TRBJ1-4|TRBD1
TGTGCCAGCAGCTTGGCGGGGACAGTTGAAAAACTGTTTTTT
CASSLAGTVEKLFF
>TRBV5-1|NA|TRBJ2-7|NA
TGCGCCAGCACTGGGGGCGGCGAGCAGTACTTC
CASTGGGEQYF
>TRBV18|NA|TRBJ1-1|TRBD1
TGTGCCAGCTCACGTCTTGGGCAGGGGGTCGACCATAACACTGAAGCTTTCTTT
CASSRLGQGVDHNTEAFF
>TRBV4-1|NA|TRBJ2-2|TRBD2
TGCGCCAGCAGCCTTGATAGCGGGTTCGCGAACACCGGGGAGCTGTTTTTT
CASSLDSGFANTGELFF
>TRBV5-4|few|TRBJ2-7|NA
TGTGCCAGCAGCTTGGCCGGGGCCGGGGGTGCGTACGAGCAGTACTTC
CASSLAGAGGAYEQYF
>TRBV19|NA|TRBJ2-7|TRBD1
TGTGCCAGTAGTAGGAATTGGGACAGCCGCTCCTACGAGCAGTACTTC
CASSRNWDSRSYEQYF
>TRBV7-9|NA|TRBJ2-2|NA
TGTGCCAGCAGACCCGAGGAGGGACGTCTGAACACCGGGGAGCTGTTTTTT
CASRPEEGRLNTGELFF
>TRBV7-7|NA|TRBJ2-7|TRBD1
TGTGCTAGCAGCCCGGGACAGGGAAACTACGAGCAGTACTTC
CASSPGQGNYEQYF
>TRBV7-3|NA|TRBJ2-3|NA
TGTGCCAGCAGCCTTATGGCGAAGTCTCTTAGCGGTAGCACAGATACGCAGTATTTT
CASSLMAKSLSGSTDTQYF
>TRBV15|NA|TRBJ2-7|NA
TGTGCCACCAGCTCAATCTGGGCCCAAGGGGACGAGCAGTACTTC
CATSSIWAQGDEQYF
>TRBV7-2|NA|TRBJ2-3|TRBD2
TGTGCCAGCAGCCAGCGGGGGTCCCCCACAGATACGCAGTATTTT
CASSQRGSPTDTQYF
>TRBV28|NA|TRBJ1-1|TRBD1
TGTGCCAGCAGCCCATTACCCGGGACAGGGTTAGTTGAAGCTTTCTTT
CASSPLPGTGLVEAFF
>TRBV5-4|NA|TRBJ2-1|NA
TGTGCCAGCAGCAGGGGGGGGAGCTCCTACAATGAGCAGTTCTTC
CASSRGGSSYNEQFF
>TRBV6-1|NA|TRBJ2-5|NA
TGTGCCAGCAGTCCTCGGAGGAGCGGCCAAGAGACCCAGTACTTC
CASSPRRSGQETQYF
>TRBV2|NA|TRBJ1-4|NA
TGTGCCAGCAGTGGGAGACCTAGCGGGCTCAGGGGTGAAAAACTGTTTTTT
CASSGRPSGLRGEKLFF
>TRBV29-1|few|TRBJ1-4|NA
TGCAGCGTTTACAGTGGAGAAAAACTGTTTTTT
CSVYSGEKLFF
>TRBV10-3|NA|TRBJ2-5|TRBD1
TGTGCCATCAGTGAAAAGAAGGGACAGGGCGAGACCCAGTACTTC
CAISEKKGQGETQYF
>TRBV27|NA|TRBJ1-5|NA
TGTGCCGGCAGCCCACAGGGAGGGGGCAATCAGCCCCAGCATTTT
CAGSPQGGGNQPQHF
>TRBV5-4|few|TRBJ1-1|NA
TGTGCCAGCAGTTCCAACTTGAACACTGAAGCTTTCTTT
CASSSNLNTEAFF
>TRBV29-1|few|TRBJ2-5|NA
TGCAGCGTTGAAGCAGGGCAAGAGACCCAGTACTTC
CSVEAGQETQYF
>TRBV12-5|NA|TRBJ2-5|TRBD1
TGTGCTAGTGGTTTGGGGGACAGGGGTAGGAGAGAGACCCAGTACTTC
CASGLGDRGRRETQYF